Reported below is one T cell receptor (beta chain). What this receptor recognizes is not known. Base-call qualities are not available, and no considerably larger clone is one nucleotide away. The sample belongs to a study of cytotoxic CD8 clonotypes in ibrutinib-treated CLL (dated by TCRdb to about 2021). Regarding the research as a whole: In this cohort, 15 patients were treatment-naive and approximately twelve were relapsed/refractory, while 17 to 18 had unmutated IGHV. Partial responses were observed in about 25 patients and complete responses in 2; after a median follow-up of 68 months, remission was maintained in 14 patients and progression was observed in some twelve. Response samples were obtained after a median of around eleven months of treatment, with a range of roughly 6 to 40 months. An average of around 250,000 productive templates and around 100,000 productive rearrangements was obtained per sample. Of the 86 people in the trial, about 27 had longitudinal samples available. Cryopreserved peripheral blood mononuclear cells were obtained prior to treatment, at the time of response, and at either disease progression or sustained remission. Patients were still on ibrutinib when every remission and progressive disease sample was collected. Here is what the overall study found, with its caveats: Public clonotypes were found to be uncommon and were observed to contract or remain stable during treatment; the increase in clonality was shown to reflect expansion of private clonotypes at ibrutinib response. Clonality increased at ibrutinib response, stayed stable in sustained remission, and fell back toward baseline at progression. Lymph node repertoires were not examined, and the timing of sampling was not matched between patients in sustained remission and those whose disease progressed. Baseline clonality exceeded that of age-matched healthy donors and correlated strongly with circulating CD8+ T-cell counts.

The CDR3 runs 13 amino acids, cysteine and phenylalanine included. Only the CDR3 DNA stays, 39 bases, in frame from base 1. The germline V gene gives CDR1 as SGHTA and CDR2 as FQGNSA. Trimming at the junction amounts to 2 bases on V and 8 bases on J, and the germline ends lie 12 bases apart. Each clonotype received, on average, approximately 9.9x coverage in deep resolution sequencing performed on a MiSeq, where the target depth lay between 1 in 1 million and 1 in 200,000 T cells. TCR beta libraries were generated with the immunoSEQ hsTCRB Kit. As for how the authors treated the data: ImmunoSEQ Data Assistant and ImmunoSEQ Analyzer were used for data analysis, and V, D and J genes were assigned according to IMGT definitions. Clonality was computed as one minus normalized Shannon entropy of productive rearrangement frequencies, ranging from 0 to 1. Only overrepresented clonotypes making up at least 0.05% of the repertoire of each patient were included in the public clonotype analysis. Repertoires from about a dozen age-matched healthy donors in immuneACCESS were used as clonality controls. Not all clones reach the TCRdb copy of this immuneACCESS table, which keeps in-frame sequences only. Checked studies attribute under half of the gap to unresolved V genes and leave the rest unexplained. V and J calls and clone size are those listed in that table; D and trimming were worked out from the DNA. This sample lists 65,000 to 85,000 clones; around four fifths were detected once. Clones ranked in the top ten supply less than 45% of the sample.

Sample time point, as interpreted from the label and publication: approximately 2 years on ibrutinib. For TCR beta library preparation, approximately 2 micrograms of genomic DNA were isolated from cryopreserved PBMCs. High-throughput TCR beta sequencing was performed on longitudinal blood samples from CLL patients receiving ibrutinib monotherapy. Patients were enrolled in a phase 2 open-label single-center ibrutinib monotherapy trial. The sample consisted of PBMCs, taken after 24 months of ibrutinib treatment. The receptor's source is a human donor with chronic lymphocytic leukemia. The chain links TRBV7-2 with TRBJ1-2, with no confident D gene call. The encoded CDR3 is CASSLTQARGYTF. The DNA sequence is as follows: TGTGCCAGCAGCTTAACCCAGGCGAGGGGCTACACCTTC.